One and the same sample provided the 14 T cell receptor beta chains below, sequenced in a study of CD8 T cells in ankylosing spondylitis. Study-level points and caveats: Seven to nine highly homologous variants formed a TCR beta motif that appeared characteristic of ankylosing spondylitis blood.

TCRdb independently ran MiXCR on the 5' RACE reads; one entry per CDR3 protein. Seen here are fewer than 550,000 distinct CDR3 sequences, roughly 5% observed once, and the top ten hold 3.5%. What these receptors recognize is not known. The sequenced material came from blood, either unsorted or a sorted T cell fraction (not recorded which). Receptors originate from a male donor with ankylosing spondylitis.

This clonotype was counted ten times or more. The chain couples TRBV28 to TRBJ2-1; a weak D match, TRBD1 (6 bases). V gave up 7 bases and J gave up 3 bases, with 22 bases separating them. Germline V gene sequence: CDR1 MDHEN, CDR2 SYDVKM. The CDR3 runs 17 residues. The CDR3 sequence is CASTTSSAGEYYNEQFF. The CDR3 DNA reads as TGTGCCAGCACAACATCTTCGGCAGGGGAATACTACAATGAGCAGTTCTTC.

This clonotype has ten or more counts. The chain carries TRBV5-1 and TRBJ2-7, with 7 bases matching TRBD1. Germline-derived CDR1 and CDR2 are SGHRS and YFSETQ. The CDR3 is 15 residues long. Trimming at V came to 1 base and at J to 5 bases, leaving 9 bases not matched to a gene. The CDR3 DNA sequence: TGCGCCAGCAGCTTGAATGACAGGGAAGGGCACGAGCAGTACTTC. This codes for CASSLNDREGHEQYF.

The chain carries TRBV4-2 and TRBJ2-3, with D tentatively TRBD1 or TRBD2 (5 bases each). The CDR3 contains 17 residues. Trimming took off 7 bases at V and 3 bases at J, with 23 bases between the two ends. Germline CDR1 LGHNA, CDR2 YNFKEQ. The CDR3 bases are TGTGCCAGCACCCCCCACCGGGACGGAGGTGAGACAGATACGCAGTATTTT. Amino acid sequence: CASTPHRDGGETDTQYF.

This rearrangement joins TRBV28 to TRBJ1-2, with D tentatively TRBD1 (6 bases). Germline V CDR1 and CDR2: MDHEN, SYDVKM. The CDR3 extends over 18 amino acids. Deletions cut 6 bases from V and 7 bases from J, with 30 bases between. CDR3 region: CASSPGHLPGTPSPGYTF. The CDR3 DNA reads as TGTGCCAGCAGCCCAGGACACCTGCCCGGGACACCCTCCCCTGGCTACACCTTC.

This clonotype has a count of ten or more. Here the CDR3 DNA reads TGTGCCAGCGGATTTATCGCTAGCACAGATACGCAGTATTTT. Its translation: CASGFIASTDTQYF. This chain joins TRBV28 and TRBJ2-3; D call uncertain. The CDR3 loop spans 14 amino acids. Trimming pared 8 bases from V and 0 bases from J, leaving 12 bases between. The germline V gene encodes CDR1 MDHEN and CDR2 SYDVKM. Variable domain in full (rest from reference TRBV28 and TRBJ2-3): DVKVTQSSRYLVKRTGEKVFLECVQDMDHENMFWYRQDPGLGLRLIYFSYDVKMKEKGDIPEGYSVSREKKERFSLILESASTNQTSMYLCASGFIASTDTQYFGPGTRLTVL.

At least ten counts were recorded for this clonotype. The chain uses TRBV5-1 and TRBJ2-3; D not certain. Germline values: CDR1 SGHRS, CDR2 YFSETQ. V was cut by 2 bases and J by 4 bases, with 8 bases left in between. The CDR3 sequence is 13 residues long. CDR3 coding DNA: TGCGCCAGCAGCTTCGGTTTGGCAGATACGCAGTATTTT. This translates into CASSFGLADTQYF.

This clonotype was observed many times. V usage is TRBV5-1 and J usage is TRBJ1-1; D not resolved. The V and J ends lost 0 bases and 2 bases respectively, with 8 bases between them. The CDR3 has 14 residues. Germline V gives CDR1 SGHRS, CDR2 YFSETQ. In DNA, the CDR3 is TGCGCCAGCAGCTTGGTACATCAAAACACTGAAGCTTTCTTT. Protein: CASSLVHQNTEAFF.

This clonotype was recorded at least ten times. The chain joins TRBV29-1 to TRBJ2-3, with TRBD2 matching 10 bases. The CDR3 has 14 amino acids. V trimming: 6 bases; J trimming: 3 bases; junction bases outside the gene matches: 6. Germline V gives CDR1 SQVTM, CDR2 ANQGSEA. CDR3 sequence reads: CSVASGSLTDTQYF. The CDR3 nucleotides read TGCAGCGTCGCTAGCGGGAGTTTAACAGATACGCAGTATTTT.

The chain carries TRBV11-1 and TRBJ2-1; TRBD2 agrees at 7 bases. CDR1 SGHAT and CDR2 FQDESV come from the germline V gene (reference sequence). V shed 6 bases, J shed 6 bases, and the junction held 23 bases outside the gene matches. The CDR3 sequence is 19 residues long. CDR3 in amino acids: CASRPFPMGLAEEGNEQFF. CDR3 sequence (DNA): TGTGCCAGCAGGCCATTCCCCATGGGTCTAGCGGAGGAAGGCAATGAGCAGTTCTTC.

This clonotype was detected many times. The rearrangement uses TRBV12-3 or TRBV12-4 and TRBJ1-1, with TRBD1 matching over 7 bases. CDR3 length: 14 amino acids. The junction had 4 bases not matched to a gene; V was cut back by 6 bases and J by 0 bases. The CDR3 DNA reads TGTGCCAGCAGGGTACAGGGGATGAACACTGAAGCTTTCTTT. It encodes CASRVQGMNTEAFF.

CDR3 region: CASSLGKWGEQFF. CDR3 DNA sequence: TGTGCCAGCAGTTTGGGCAAGTGGGGTGAGCAGTTCTTC. The chain links TRBV12-3 or TRBV12-4 to TRBJ2-1; D unresolved. V gave up 3 bases and J gave up 9 bases, with 12 bases separating them. The CDR3 spans 13 residues.

This clonotype was recorded once. The rearrangement joins TRBV20-1 to TRBJ2-1; D unresolved. Looked up from germline, CDR1 is DFQATT and CDR2 is SNEGSKA (reference sequence). Trimming left V 2 bases short and J 9 bases short, with 14 bases between. The CDR3 is made up of 13 amino acids. The CDR3 DNA reads TGCAGTGCTAGAAATACCGGGCTGGTTGAGCAGTTCTTC. It encodes CSARNTGLVEQFF.

This clonotype was found many times. This chain connects TRBV20-1 to TRBJ1-6; TRBD1 might be the D (5 bases). This CDR3 has 15 amino acids. CDR1 is DFQATT and CDR2 is SNEGSKA in the germline V gene (reference sequence). V was shortened by 0 bases and J by 4 bases, with 10 bases between the two germline ends. CDR3 sequence (DNA): TGCAGTGCTAGAGATGGGGGGTCTTATAATTCACCCCTCCACTTT. It translates to CSARDGGSYNSPLHF.

This clonotype was counted at least ten times. This chain uses TRBV7-2 with TRBJ2-5; D is possibly TRBD1 (5 bases). CDR1 and CDR2 from the germline V gene are SGHTA and FQGNSA. The V gene lost 3 bases and the J gene lost 5 bases, with 13 bases spanning the gap. CDR3 length: 14 amino acids. Here the CDR3 DNA reads TGTGCCAGCAGCTTTCGGTGGGGCTCCGAGACCCAGTACTTC. It translates to CASSFRWGSETQYF.